The present TCR beta chain was sequenced within a study of T cells expressing NK-cell markers. Across the whole study: Beta-chain profiling covered CD3+CD56+NKG2C+, CD3+CD56+NKG2C- and CD3+CD56-NKG2C+ sorted subsets.

CDR1 and CDR2 (germline): SGHRS, YFSETQ. There are 15 residues in the CDR3. Following a re-call of the 5' RACE reads, TCRdb has one entry per CDR3 protein and lacks DNA. The specimen's table records approximately 460,000 distinct CDR3 sequences. The TCR was taken from a woman aged 18 to 75 in good health. Sequenced: blood T cells: a sorted CD56 or NKG2C T cell subset, CD4+ or CD8+ T cells, or bulk PBMC T cells (not recorded which). The rearrangement uses TRBV5-1 and TRBJ2-7; no DNA is available, so the TRBD1 call from TCRdb remains unchecked. The CDR3 protein is CASSLGTGGSYEQYF.